The entry below describes one T cell receptor (beta chain). Ten immunoSEQ deep assay plates were used to sequence the DNA of unsorted PBMCs. Here immunoSEQ multiplex PCR was the method, and the copy in TCRdb shows in-frame clones only, minus some. In the table there are about 470,000 clones, more than 75% of which are singletons. These data originate in a study of shared clonotypes between healthy human individuals. The CDR3 sequence is 21 residues long. CDR1 is SGHRS and CDR2 is YFSETQ in the germline V gene. V lost 0 bases to trimming and J lost 0 bases; unmatched junction nucleotides: 16. The specimen sequenced was PBMCs. V is TRBV5-1 and J is TRBJ2-3; 10 bases agree with TRBD2. The source of this sequence is a woman aged 40 to 50 in good health. Some clones in this sample may be carry-over from other donors' samples. The CDR3 sequence is CASSLAGGTSEKVQSTDTQYF. The CDR3 DNA reads as TGCGCCAGCAGCTTGGCCGGCGGGACTAGCGAAAAAGTGCAGAGCACAGATACGCAGTATTTT.